The clone carrying this T cell receptor beta chain was recorded a few times. Its antigen is unidentified. This sample also contains other DNA sequences that code for the same CDR3. These data originate in a study of shared clonotypes between healthy human individuals. Whole-study findings and limits: Rarefaction revealed incomplete sorted-subset sequencing despite large depth.

The authors split each subset's genomic DNA evenly across several immunoSEQ plates. How the authors handled the data: For the immunoSEQ data, sequences were junction-only without quality scores, so filtering differed. Profiled with immunoSEQ multiplex PCR; TCRdb holds only in-frame clones, not every one. D and trimming come from the DNA, and the V and J calls and clone size come from that table. This sample has roughly 2.4 million clones, with roughly 95% found just once. CDR1 and CDR2 (germline): ENHRY, SYGVKD. V was trimmed by 3 bases and J by 1 base, leaving 10 bases between them. The CDR3 is 15 amino acids.

This receptor was obtained from a man younger than 30 in good health. Sequencing input: naive CD4+ T cells sorted from blood. Subset indicated: CD45RA+ positively selected. The rearrangement links TRBV10-3 to TRBJ1-5; weak D call: TRBD1 (5 bases). The CDR3 nucleotides read TGTGCCATCAGTGATGGTCAGGGAAGCAATCAGCCCCAGCATTTT. Its protein is CAISDGQGSNQPQHF.